One sample yielded the 17 T cell receptor beta chains listed below, sequenced in a study of blood T cell repertoires in COVID-19. Some clones are missing from TCRdb's copy, which holds only in-frame ones; the method was immunoSEQ multiplex PCR. Of approximately 130,000 clones detected, roughly four fifths appear once; the ten largest clones hold approximately 8%. The sequenced sample was peripheral blood. These receptors originate from a human donor in a cohort sampled during active COVID-19.

The chain has TRBV18 and TRBJ2-7; D may be TRBD2 (7 bases). Germline loops: CDR1 KGHSH, CDR2 LQKENI. The V end was cut by 6 bases, the J end by 2 bases, with 14 bases between. The CDR3 totals 14 residues. The DNA of the CDR3 is TGTGCCAGCTCTCCGGGGGCGGGGGCCTACGAGCAGTACTTC. Its translation is CASSPGAGAYEQYF.

The J gene is TRBJ2-7, the V gene TRBV12-3 or TRBV12-4; D ambiguous. V was trimmed by 1 base and J by 3 bases, leaving 4 bases between them. This CDR3 spans 12 amino acids. The CDR3: CASSLVHYEQYF. CDR3 nucleotide sequence: TGTGCCAGCAGTTTAGTACACTACGAGCAGTACTTC.

This chain joins TRBV4-2 and TRBJ2-3; unclear D gene. Germline V gives CDR1 LGHNA, CDR2 YNFKEQ. The CDR3 sequence is 16 residues long. The V and J ends lost 0 bases and 5 bases respectively, with 15 bases between them. The CDR3 DNA is TGTGCCAGCAGCCAAGAGGCCGGGTCTACGCAAGATACGCAGTATTTT. It translates to CASSQEAGSTQDTQYF.

The rearrangement uses TRBV28 and TRBJ1-2; 8 nucleotides agree with TRBD1. The V gene end was trimmed by 4 bases and the J gene end by 6 bases; junction bases not matched to a gene: 4. The CDR3 loop spans 13 amino acids. Germline V gene data show CDR1 as MDHEN and CDR2 as SYDVKM. DNA for the CDR3: TGTGCCAGCAGTTGGGCAGGGGGCAATGGCTACACCTTC. Its translation: CASSWAGGNGYTF.

CDR3 in DNA: TGTGCCAGCAGTGACTTGCCAGGGATGGCCGAAGCTTTCTTT. This translates into CASSDLPGMAEAFF. The chain joins TRBV6-4 to TRBJ1-1, with D possibly being TRBD1 (5 bases). Germline V gene data show CDR1 as MRHNA and CDR2 as SNTAGT. Trimming removed 1 base from V and 8 bases from J, with 14 bases in between. This CDR3 is built from 14 residues.

This sequence joins TRBV24-1 and TRBJ2-7; 13 nucleotides align to TRBD2. V gave up 5 bases and J gave up 4 bases; unmatched junction bases: 1. CDR3 length: 14 residues. Looked up from germline, CDR1 is KGHDR and CDR2 is SFDVKD. DNA for the CDR3: TGTGCCACCAGTGGGACTAGCGGGAGTTACGAGCAGTACTTC. Protein sequence: CATSGTSGSYEQYF.

This clone turned up a few times. This chain uses TRBV9 with TRBJ1-1; 7 bases map to TRBD1. Germline CDR1 is SGDLS and CDR2 is YYNGEE. The CDR3 sequence is 17 residues long. V was pared by 1 base and J by 4 bases, with 13 bases of the junction left unmatched. The chain's CDR3 is CASSVTPSAGGSTEAFF. Here the CDR3 DNA reads TGTGCCAGCAGCGTAACCCCCTCGGCAGGGGGTAGCACTGAAGCTTTCTTT.

The CDR3 is CASSSPSGFQETQYF. In DNA, the CDR3 is TGTGCCAGCAGCTCGCCCTCCGGGTTCCAAGAGACCCAGTACTTC. The V gene is TRBV11-2, the J gene TRBJ2-5, with D unclear. The germline V and J ends were trimmed by 4 bases and 1 base, with 13 bases remaining between them. CDR1 SGHAT and CDR2 FQNNGV come from the germline V gene. The CDR3 is made up of 15 amino acids.

This sequence joins TRBV10-3 and TRBJ2-7, with 9 bases lining up with TRBD2. CDR1 and CDR2 (germline): ENHRY, SYGVKD. CDR3 length equals 14 residues. The J segment lost 6 bases and the V segment lost 3 bases, leaving 6 bases of the junction unmatched. The CDR3 loop is CAISDPGTSIEQYF. As DNA, the CDR3 is TGTGCCATCAGTGACCCCGGGACTAGCATCGAGCAGTACTTC.

The chain employs TRBV28 and TRBJ1-5; no definite D call. There are 16 residues in the CDR3. V was shortened by 5 bases and J by 3 bases, with 17 bases between the two germline ends. Germline V CDR1 and CDR2: MDHEN, SYDVKM. CDR3 DNA sequence: TGTGCCAGCAGTAAGACCGGGAGTGGCGTCAATCAGCCCCAGCATTTT. This encodes CASSKTGSGVNQPQHF.

V usage is TRBV5-4 and J usage is TRBJ2-2, with D possibly TRBD1 on 6 matching bases. The V end was cut by 2 bases, the J end by 4 bases, with 12 bases between. CDR1 is SGHNT and CDR2 is YYREEE in the germline V gene (reference sequence). The CDR3 runs 15 residues. The CDR3 DNA sequence: TGTGCCAGCAGCTTACAGGGTCAGATCACCGGGGAGCTGTTTTTT. The encoded protein is CASSLQGQITGELFF.

The rearrangement links TRBV7-2 to TRBJ1-2; TRBD1 agrees at 8 bases. The CDR3 length is 13 residues. V trimming: 5 bases; J trimming: 8 bases; junction bases outside the gene matches: 7. Germline V lookup: CDR1 SGHTA, CDR2 FQGNSA. CDR3 amino acids: CASSPDRGRGYTF. The CDR3 bases are TGTGCCAGCAGCCCCGACAGGGGAAGGGGCTACACCTTC.

This clone was detected a few times. This rearrangement joins TRBV9 to TRBJ1-6; D unclear. The CDR3 is made up of 15 amino acids. Trimming took 5 bases from V and 5 from J, leaving 14 bases between them. CDR1 is SGDLS and CDR2 is YYNGEE in the germline V gene. CDR3 protein: CASSPTAGNNSPLHF. CDR3 nucleotide sequence: TGTGCCAGCAGTCCCACAGCGGGTAATAATTCACCCCTCCACTTT.

This chain links TRBV9 with TRBJ2-7, with 8 bases aligning to TRBD2. Germline values: CDR1 SGDLS, CDR2 YYNGEE. J was trimmed by 3 bases and V by 0 bases; bases with no gene match: 5. CDR3 length: 15 residues. CDR3 in amino acids: CASSVVRAGVYEQYF. CDR3 nucleotides: TGTGCCAGCAGCGTAGTACGAGCGGGAGTCTACGAGCAGTACTTC. Full variable domain (missing parts from reference TRBV9 and TRBJ2-7): DSGVTQTPKHLITATGQRVTLRCSPRSGDLSVYWYQQSLDQGLQFLIQYYNGEERAKGNILERFSAQQFPDLHSELNLSSLELGDSALYFCASSVVRAGVYEQYFGPGTRLTVT.

The chain carries TRBV5-5 and TRBJ1-3; D gene uncertain. The CDR3 extends over 14 amino acids. The V end lost 4 bases, the J end lost 1 base, and 9 bases lay between the germline ends. Germline loops: CDR1 SGHKS, CDR2 YYEKEE (reference sequence). This CDR3 is CASSLAGSGNTIYF. CDR3 in DNA: TGTGCCAGCAGCCTTGCGGGGTCTGGAAACACCATATATTTT.

This clone appeared a few times. The chain couples TRBV7-6 to TRBJ2-7, with D perhaps matching TRBD2 (6 bases). Germline-derived CDR1 and CDR2 are SGHVS and FNYEAQ. With 1 base removed from V and 6 bases from J, the gap between germline ends came to 7 bases. The CDR3 has 12 amino acids. CDR3: CASSLGGGEQYF. The CDR3 coding sequence is TGTGCCAGCAGCTTAGGGGGAGGCGAGCAGTACTTC.

Only a few counts were recorded for this clone. The rearrangement links TRBV11-2 to TRBJ2-7; a possible D gene is TRBD2 (6 bases). The CDR3 is 11 amino acids. CDR1 and CDR2 from the germline V gene are SGHAT and FQNNGV. Trimming took 7 bases from V and 7 from J, leaving 11 bases between them. The CDR3 protein is CASNQAGEQYF. DNA of the CDR3: TGTGCCAGCAATCAAGCGGGTGAGCAGTACTTC.